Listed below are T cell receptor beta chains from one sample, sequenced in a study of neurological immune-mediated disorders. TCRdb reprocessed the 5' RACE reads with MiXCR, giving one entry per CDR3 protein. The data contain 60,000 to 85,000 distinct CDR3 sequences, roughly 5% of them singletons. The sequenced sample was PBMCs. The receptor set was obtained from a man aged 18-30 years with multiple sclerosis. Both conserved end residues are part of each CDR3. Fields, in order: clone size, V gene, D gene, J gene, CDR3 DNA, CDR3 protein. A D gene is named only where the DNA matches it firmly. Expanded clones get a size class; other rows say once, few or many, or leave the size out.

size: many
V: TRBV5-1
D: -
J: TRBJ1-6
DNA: TGCGCCAGCAGCGAAACAGAAAATTCACCCCTCAACTTT
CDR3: CASSETENSPLNF

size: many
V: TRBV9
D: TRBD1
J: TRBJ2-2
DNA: TGTGCCAGCAGCGCGACAGGGGGCACCGGGGAGCTGTTTTTT
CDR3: CASSATGGTGELFF

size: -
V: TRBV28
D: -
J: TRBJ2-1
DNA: TGTGCCAGCAGTCCACAGGGTGGGACCTACAATGAGCAGTTCTTC
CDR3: CASSPQGGTYNEQFF

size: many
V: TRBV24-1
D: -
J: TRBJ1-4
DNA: TGTGCCACCAGTGATACTTCAGGGGCGGGGGAAAAACTGTTTTTT
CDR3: CATSDTSGAGEKLFF

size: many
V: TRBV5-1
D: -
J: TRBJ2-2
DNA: TGCGCCAGCAGCCCTCGTGGAGGGAACACCGGGGAGCTGTTTTTT
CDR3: CASSPRGGNTGELFF

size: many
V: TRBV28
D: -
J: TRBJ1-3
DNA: TGTGCCAGCAGTTCCGATCTCGGAAACACCATATATTTT
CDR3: CASSSDLGNTIYF

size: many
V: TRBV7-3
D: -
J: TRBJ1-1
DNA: TGTGCCAGCAGCCTACAGGTCGGGACTGAAGCTTTCTTT
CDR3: CASSLQVGTEAFF

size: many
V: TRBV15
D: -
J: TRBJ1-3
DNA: TGTGCCACCAGCAGAGGGGCCTTAGAGGCGGGAAACACCATATATTTT
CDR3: CATSRGALEAGNTIYF

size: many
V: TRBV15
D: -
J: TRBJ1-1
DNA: TGTGCCACCAGCCCTAGGGTCGGGTTGAACACTGAAGCTTTCTTT
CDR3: CATSPRVGLNTEAFF

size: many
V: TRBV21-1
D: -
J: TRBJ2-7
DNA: TGTGCCAGCAGCAAAGAAGGGGGACAGGACCCTACCTACGAGCAGTACTTC
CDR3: CASSKEGGQDPTYEQYF

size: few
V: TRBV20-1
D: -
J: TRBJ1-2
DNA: TGCAGTGCTAGAAAGGGGTTCGGCTACACCTTC
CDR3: CSARKGFGYTF

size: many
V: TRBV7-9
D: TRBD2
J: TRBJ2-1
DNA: TGTGCCAGCAGCTCGATTCTAGCGGGAGGGCCGTGGGAGCAGTTCTTC
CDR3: CASSSILAGGPWEQFF

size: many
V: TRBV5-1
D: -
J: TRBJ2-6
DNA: TGCGCCAGCAGCTTTGACAGGCTCTCTGGGGCCAACGTCCTGACTTTC
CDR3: CASSFDRLSGANVLTF

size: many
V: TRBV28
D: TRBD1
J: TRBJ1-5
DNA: TGTGCCAGCAGTTGGACAGGGGGCGATCAGCCCCAGAATTTT
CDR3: CASSWTGGDQPQNF

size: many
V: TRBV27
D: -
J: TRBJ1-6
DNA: TGTGCCAGCAGTTTGACGGATTATAATTCACCCCTCCACTTT
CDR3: CASSLTDYNSPLHF

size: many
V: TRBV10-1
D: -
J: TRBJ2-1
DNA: TGCGCCAGCAGTGAGTATATCGGGGAAGAGCAGTTCTTC
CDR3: CASSEYIGEEQFF

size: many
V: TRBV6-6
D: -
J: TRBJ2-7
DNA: TGTGCCAGCCTACACGGCCGGGTAGGATACGAGCAGTACTTC
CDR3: CASLHGRVGYEQYF

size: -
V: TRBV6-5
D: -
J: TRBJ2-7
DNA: TGTGCCAGCAGTCCGGAGGGATTCTACGAGCAGTACTTC
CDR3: CASSPEGFYEQYF

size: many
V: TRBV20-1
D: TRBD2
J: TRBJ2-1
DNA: TGCAGTGTCAGTAGCGGGGGTTACAATGAGCAGTTCTTC
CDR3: CSVSSGGYNEQFF

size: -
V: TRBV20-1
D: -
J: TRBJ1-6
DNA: TGCAGTGCTAGGATGGACAGAGAGAATTCACCCCTCCACTTT
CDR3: CSARMDRENSPLHF

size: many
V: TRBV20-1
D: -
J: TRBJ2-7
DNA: TGCAGTGCTAGGAATTCTGTATCCTACGAGCAGTACTTC
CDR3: CSARNSVSYEQYF

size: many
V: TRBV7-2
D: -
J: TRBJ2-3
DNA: TGTGCCAGCAGCTTAGGCCAGATAGATACGCAGTATTTT
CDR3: CASSLGQIDTQYF

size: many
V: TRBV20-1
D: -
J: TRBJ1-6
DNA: TGCAGTGCGAGCAGGGTAAATTCACCCCTCCACTTT
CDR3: CSASRVNSPLHF

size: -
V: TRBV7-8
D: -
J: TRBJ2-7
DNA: TGTGCCAGCAGCTTAGGAGGGTACTCGCGCGGCTACGAGCAGTACTTC
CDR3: CASSLGGYSRGYEQYF

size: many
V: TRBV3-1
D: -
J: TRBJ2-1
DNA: TGTGCCAGCAGCCTCCCAAACGGCGGCGGGGTCCTCAATGAGCAGTTCTTC
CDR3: CASSLPNGGGVLNEQFF

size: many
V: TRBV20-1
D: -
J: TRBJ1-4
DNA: TGCAGTGCTAGAGATTTGGGGGTTGGTAATGAAAAACTGTTTTTT
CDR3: CSARDLGVGNEKLFF

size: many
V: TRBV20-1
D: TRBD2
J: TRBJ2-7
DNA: TGCAGTGCTAGTTACGGGACTACACGCTACGAGCAGTACTTC
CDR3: CSASYGTTRYEQYF

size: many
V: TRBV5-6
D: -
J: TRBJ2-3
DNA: TGTGCCAGCAGCTTGGTTGGGGTTTATGGGCAAATAAGCACAGATACGCAGTATTTT
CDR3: CASSLVGVYGQISTDTQYF

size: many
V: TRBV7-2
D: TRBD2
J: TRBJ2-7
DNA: TGTGCCAGCAGCTTCCCGGGACTAGCGACCGAGCAGTACTTC
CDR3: CASSFPGLATEQYF

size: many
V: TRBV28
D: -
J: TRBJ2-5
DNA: TGTGCCAGCAGTTCCGTCAGTGTAGGGGAGACCCAGTACTTC
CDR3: CASSSVSVGETQYF

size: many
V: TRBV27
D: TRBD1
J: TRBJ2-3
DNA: TGTGCCAGCAGTTTCGACCGCGACAGGGAAGGTAGCACAGATACGCAGTATTTT
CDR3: CASSFDRDREGSTDTQYF

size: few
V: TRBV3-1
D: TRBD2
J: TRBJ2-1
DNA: TGTGCCAGCAGCCAGACTAGCGGGGTGGGTGAGCAGTTCTTC
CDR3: CASSQTSGVGEQFF

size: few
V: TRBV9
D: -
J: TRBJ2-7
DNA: TGTGCCAGCAGCGTAACGGGGGGGACAGGGTGGCCCGAGCAGTACTTC
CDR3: CASSVTGGTGWPEQYF

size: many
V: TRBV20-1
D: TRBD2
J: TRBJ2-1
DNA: TGCAGTGCAGGACTAGCGGCCTCCTACAATGAGCAGTTCTTC
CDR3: CSAGLAASYNEQFF

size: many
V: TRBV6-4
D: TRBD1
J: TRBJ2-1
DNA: TGTGCCAGTTCCCCCGGGACAGGGTCCTACAATGAGCAGTTCTTC
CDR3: CASSPGTGSYNEQFF

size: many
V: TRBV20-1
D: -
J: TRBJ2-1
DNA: TGCAGTGCTAGGGGGCGGGGGCACAATGAGCAGTTCTTC
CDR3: CSARGRGHNEQFF

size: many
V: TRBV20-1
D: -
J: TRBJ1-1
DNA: TGCAGTGCTAGAGATCTCCAGCGGATGAAAGAAGCTTTCTTT
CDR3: CSARDLQRMKEAFF

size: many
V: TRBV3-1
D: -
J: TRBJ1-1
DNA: TGTGCCAGCAGCCAAGCACTAGTGGAAGCCACTGAAGCTTTCTTT
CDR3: CASSQALVEATEAFF

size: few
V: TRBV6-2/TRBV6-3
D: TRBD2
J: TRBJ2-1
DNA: TGTGCCAGCAGTTACGAGAGGGGACTAGGGAGGAGAGAGTTCTTC
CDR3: CASSYERGLGRREFF

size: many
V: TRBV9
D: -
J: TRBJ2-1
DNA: TGTGCCAGCTCAAGGGGGGGGACTGAGAGGGATGAGCAGTTCTTC
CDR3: CASSRGGTERDEQFF

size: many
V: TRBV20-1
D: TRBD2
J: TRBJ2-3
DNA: TGCAGTGCTACCCCTAGCGGGAGAACAGATACGCAGTATTTT
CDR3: CSATPSGRTDTQYF

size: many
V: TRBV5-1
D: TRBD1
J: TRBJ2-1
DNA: TGCGCCAGCAGCTTGGTGAGAGGGACAGTCTACAATGAGCAGTTCTTC
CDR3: CASSLVRGTVYNEQFF

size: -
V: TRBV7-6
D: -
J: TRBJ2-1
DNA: TGTGCCAGCAGCTTAGCGAAGGTCAATGAGCAGTTCTTC
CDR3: CASSLAKVNEQFF

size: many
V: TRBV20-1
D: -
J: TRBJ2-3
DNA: TGCAGTGCTAGGGGGGGGGCCGACATCACAGATACGCAGTATTTT
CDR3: CSARGGADITDTQYF

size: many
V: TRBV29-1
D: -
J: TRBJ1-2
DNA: TGCAGCGTTGCTGGTCTTAGAGAGGGCTACACCTTC
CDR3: CSVAGLREGYTF

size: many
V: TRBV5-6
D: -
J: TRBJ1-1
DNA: TGTGCCAGCAGCTTTCACTCCTCGTGGAAAGGGGTGACTGAAGCTTTCTTT
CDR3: CASSFHSSWKGVTEAFF